The TCR beta chain described here comes from a study of read filtering for tumor transcriptome and immune sequencing. Across the study: DNase treatment preceded whole-transcriptome library preparation. Study conclusions and caveats: Compared with RNA-seq, IR-seq gave much higher clonotype depth and reliability. Without single-read clonotypes, shared clonotype proportions correlated more between IR-seq and RNA-seq.

This clonotype appeared a few times. Its antigen is not identified. From approximately 430 ng of RNA, a library with molecular barcoded alpha/delta and beta/gamma adaptors was made. TCRdb re-analysed the reads in MiXCR, keeping a single row per CDR3 protein. The table records 19,000 or so distinct CDR3 sequences, roughly a fifth of them present only once. Sampling of bone marrow took place during active disease in every patient. CDR1 is DFQATT and CDR2 is SNEGSKA in the germline V gene (reference sequence). The CDR3 is 15 residues long. V lost 0 bases, J lost 3 bases, and 15 bases lay in between. The TCR originated in a donor at least 40 years old with multiple myeloma. The gene calls are TRBV20-1 and TRBJ2-7; D not certain. What was sequenced was a population of CD138-negative cells sorted from bone marrow. This CDR3 is CSARDSWKNNYEQYF. The CDR3 coding sequence is TGCAGTGCTAGAGATAGTTGGAAGAACAACTACGAGCAGTACTTC.